This entry is about one T cell receptor beta chain. The same CDR3 arises from other DNA sequences in this sample as well. This specimen belongs to a study of control samples from healthy donors and cancer patients. Method: immunoSEQ multiplex PCR; TCRdb's copy keeps in-frame clones and lacks some. This sample has about 170,000 clones, with 94% found just once. The germline CDR1 and CDR2 sequences are LNHDA and SQIVND (reference sequence). The trim removed 4 bases at V and 0 bases at J, leaving 4 bases unmatched. CDR3 length: 15 residues. J is TRBJ1-1 and V is TRBV19; 8 nucleotides align to TRBD1. Material for sequencing was blood. This receptor was taken from a young woman in good health. CDR3 bases: TGTGCCAGTAGTACGCGACAGGGGATGAACACTGAAGCTTTCTTT. Translating it yields CASSTRQGMNTEAFF.